The source of this T cell receptor beta chain is a study of cytomegalovirus exposure and HLA in healthy donors. Regarding the study as a whole: When the data were analyzed later, several of the most significant clusters appeared to be linked to common viral pathogens.

About this clone: The antigen remains undetermined. Other DNA sequences of this sample code for an identical CDR3.

The germline V and J ends were trimmed by 4 bases and 2 bases, with 16 bases remaining between them. CDR1 SEHNR and CDR2 FQNEAQ come from the germline V gene (reference sequence). The CDR3 runs to 16 residues. Nominal health characterized the donors when sampled, though unrecorded immune exposures were likely. The PCR had 60 Vbeta and 13 Jbeta primers. Using immunoSEQ multiplex PCR, the repertoire was profiled, and TCRdb retains in-frame clones only, with some absent. The sample yields some 140,000 clones, about 79% seen once. The sequence was collected from a female donor in good health and CMV-seropositive. Sequencing was carried out using PBMCs. V is TRBV7-9 and J is TRBJ2-3; TRBD2 might be the D (6 bases). This chain's CDR3 is CASSYLGGAVTDTQYF. CDR3 bases: TGTGCCAGCAGCTACCTGGGAGGTGCGGTCACAGATACGCAGTATTTT.